The present T cell receptor beta chain was sequenced within a study of graft-versus-host responses after intestinal transplantation. Measured with immunoSEQ multiplex PCR; TCRdb has only the in-frame clones, and not every one. The sample has just under 100,000 clones, approximately 92% seen once; the top ten hold about 16%. CDR1 and CDR2 (germline): MNHEY, SVGAGI. The CDR3 is 11 amino acids. V lost 10 bases to trimming and J lost 2 bases, with 8 bases between them. As regards this clone: In the same sample, other DNA sequences code for this CDR3.

Sequences were derived from PBMCs, sampled 450 to 480 days after intestinal transplant. This TCR derives from a human patient who received an intestinal transplant, so some T cells may come from the graft donor. V gene TRBV6-5 combines with J gene TRBJ1-2; tentatively, D is TRBD1 (5 bases). The chain's CDR3 is CATRQNYGYTF. The DNA of the CDR3 is TGTGCCACTCGACAGAACTATGGCTACACCTTC.